One and the same sample provided the 20 T cell receptor beta chains below, sequenced in a study of T cells in localized non-small cell lung cancer. Only in-frame clones appear in the TCRdb table, and some are missing; sequencing was by immunoSEQ multiplex PCR. The top ten clones hold around 0.77% of a sample with around 31,000 clones, roughly 94% of them seen once. This sample comprised peripheral blood, obtained before any cancer treatment. The origin of the receptors is a woman between 35 and 70 years old with stage I lung adenocarcinoma.

V gene TRBV2 combines with J gene TRBJ1-2; D might be TRBD1 (5 bases). The germline V and J ends were trimmed by 6 bases and 4 bases, with 18 bases remaining between them. The CDR3 is 15 residues long. Germline assignment: CDR1 SNHLY and CDR2 FYNNEI. DNA for the CDR3: TGTGCCAGCAGGACCGGCCGAGACAGACGCTATGGCTACACCTTC. Residues: CASRTGRDRRYGYTF.

The chain employs TRBV7-8 and TRBJ1-2, with D possibly TRBD1 on 5 matching bases. The CDR3 sequence is 14 residues long. Germline CDR1 SGHVS, CDR2 FQNEAQ. The ends were cut back, 5 bases at V and 2 bases at J, with 12 bases in the middle. In DNA, the CDR3 is TGTGCCAGCAGCGCAAACCAGGGAAACTATGGCTACACCTTC. Translating gives CASSANQGNYGYTF.

The CDR3: CASSLDHVREQYF. The CDR3 coding sequence is TGTGCCAGCAGCTTAGACCATGTGAGGGAGCAGTACTTC. The rearrangement joins TRBV11-2 to TRBJ2-7, with D unclear. Trimming pared 0 bases from V and 7 bases from J, leaving 10 bases between. Germline V gives CDR1 SGHAT, CDR2 FQNNGV. This CDR3 spans 13 amino acids.

In DNA, the CDR3 is TGTGCCAGCAGGAGGCCCGTCGGGGACTCTGGAAACACCATATATTTT. Its translation: CASRRPVGDSGNTIYF. The V gene is TRBV2, the J gene TRBJ1-3; D remains ambiguous. Germline-derived CDR1 and CDR2 are SNHLY and FYNNEI. The CDR3 is 16 amino acids. Trimming pared 6 bases from V and 0 bases from J, leaving 15 bases between.

The V call is TRBV11-3, the J call TRBJ2-3; D is undetermined. The CDR3 consists of 16 residues. The ends were cut back, 1 base at V and 0 bases at J, with 11 bases in the middle. CDR1 SGHNT and CDR2 YENEEA come from the germline V gene. The CDR3, as DNA: TGTGCCAGCAGCTTAGTTTTGGCAGCTAGCACAGATACGCAGTATTTT. This gives the protein CASSLVLAASTDTQYF.

The chain has TRBV9 and TRBJ1-3; D ambiguous. Germline CDR1 is SGDLS and CDR2 is YYNGEE. The length of the CDR3 is 15 residues. With 0 bases removed from V and 0 bases from J, the gap between germline ends came to 7 bases. This chain's CDR3 is CASSVVGSSGNTIYF. As DNA, the CDR3 is TGTGCCAGCAGCGTAGTTGGCAGCTCTGGAAACACCATATATTTT.

In regard to this clone: One end of the junction does not line up with germline, which may come from a read error. J is TRBJ2-1 and V is TRBV11-2, with D unclear. This CDR3 has 15 residues. In germline, CDR1 is SGHAT, CDR2 FQNNGV. CDR3 DNA sequence: TGTGCCAGCAGCGTAGAGATCAACTACTACAATGAGCAGTTCTTC. This translates into CASSVEINYYNEQFF.

The chain combines TRBV18 with TRBJ2-3; TRBD1 or TRBD2 may be the D gene (5 bases each). From germline, CDR1 is KGHSH and CDR2 LQKENI. V was clipped by 1 base and J by 3 bases, with 23 bases between them. The CDR3 spans 19 residues. The CDR3 nucleotides are TGTGCCAGCTCACCACGTGGACAAGGAGGAGAAGTGTGGACAGATACGCAGTATTTT. Its protein is CASSPRGQGGEVWTDTQYF.

The rearrangement joins TRBV29-1 to TRBJ2-3; 7 bases align to TRBD1. The CDR3 is 13 residues long. CDR1 and CDR2 from the germline V gene are SQVTM and ANQGSEA. V lost 8 bases and J lost 6; bases outside the gene matches: 11. The CDR3 reads CSSLTGQMDTQYF. The CDR3 nucleotides read TGCAGCTCCCTGACAGGGCAAATGGATACGCAGTATTTT.

This chain uses TRBV10-1 with TRBJ2-7; D gene uncertain. The CDR3 spans 12 residues. The germline CDR1 and CDR2 sequences are WNHNN and SYGVQD (reference sequence). The ends were cut back, 3 bases at V and 4 bases at J, with 7 bases in the middle. CDR3 in DNA: TGCGCCAGCAGTGACCGGGCATACGAGCAGTACTTC. Translating it yields CASSDRAYEQYF.

This rearrangement joins TRBV29-1 to TRBJ1-2; no reliable D call. Between the trimmed V and J ends, which lost 3 bases and 2 bases, there was a span of 7 bases. The CDR3 is 12 residues long. Germline V gene data show CDR1 as SQVTM and CDR2 as ANQGSEA. CDR3 bases: TGCAGCGTTGATCATCTCAACTATGGCTACACCTTC. It translates to CSVDHLNYGYTF. The whole variable domain, remainder taken from reference TRBV29-1 and TRBJ1-2, is SAVISQKPSRDICQRGTSLTIQCQVDSQVTMMFWYRQQPGQSLTLIATANQGSEATYESGFVIDKFPISRPNLTFSTLTVSNMSPEDSSIYLCSVDHLNYGYTFGSGTRLTVV.

The V gene is TRBV6-5, the J gene TRBJ1-1; D possibly corresponds to TRBD1 (6 bases). The V and J ends lost 7 bases and 11 bases respectively, with 14 bases between them. Germline V lookup: CDR1 MNHEY, CDR2 SVGAGI. CDR3 length: 11 amino acids. The DNA of the CDR3 is TGTGCCAGCACACAGGGCGGGGGCGCTTTCTTT. Amino acid sequence: CASTQGGGAFF.

This chain uses TRBV7-2 with TRBJ2-3; unclear D gene. Germline V CDR1 and CDR2: SGHTA, FQGNSA. The V and J ends lost 1 base and 6 bases respectively, with 20 bases between them. The CDR3 consists of 17 residues. For the CDR3, the DNA is TGTGCCAGCAGCTTAGATTCAAGGGCCAGTTCGATGGATACGCAGTATTTT. Translation: CASSLDSRASSMDTQYF.

The genes are TRBV18 and TRBJ2-1; D is unresolved. V was clipped by 3 bases and J by 2 bases, with 11 bases between them. The CDR3 extends over 15 amino acids. The germline V gene encodes CDR1 KGHSH and CDR2 LQKENI. The CDR3 loop is CASSPPETTYNEQFF. As DNA, the CDR3 is TGTGCCAGCTCACCTCCCGAGACAACCTACAATGAGCAGTTCTTC.

The chain is built from TRBV7-8 and TRBJ1-1, with D possibly TRBD1 on 5 matching bases. CDR3 length: 16 amino acids. CDR1 SGHVS and CDR2 FQNEAQ come from the germline V gene. V was shortened by 5 bases and J by 5 bases, with 21 bases between the two germline ends. The CDR3 region is CASSLLGDAEATEAFF. Here the CDR3 DNA reads TGTGCCAGCAGCCTATTAGGGGACGCGGAAGCTACTGAAGCTTTCTTT.

This clone came up a few times. The chain employs TRBV5-1 and TRBJ1-5, with D possibly being TRBD1 (6 bases). Germline CDR1 is SGHRS and CDR2 is YFSETQ. The CDR3 runs to 15 residues. With 0 bases removed from V and 1 base from J, the gap between germline ends came to 8 bases. DNA of the CDR3: TGCGCCAGCAGCTTGGTGGGGGCCAGCAATCAGCCCCAGCATTTT. It yields the protein CASSLVGASNQPQHF. The whole variable domain, filled in from reference TRBV5-1 and TRBJ1-5, reads KAGVTQTPRYLIKTRGQQVTLSCSPISGHRSVSWYQQTPGQGLQFLFEYFSETQRNKGNFPGRFSGRQFSNSRSEMNVSTLELGDSALYLCASSLVGASNQPQHFGDGTRLSIL.

V gene TRBV27 combines with J gene TRBJ2-5; 11 nucleotides match TRBD1. The CDR3 spans 12 residues. Per germline, CDR1 MNHEY and CDR2 SMNVEV (reference sequence). The V and J ends lost 9 bases and 6 bases, in that order; junction bases with no gene match: 3. This CDR3 is CASGQGAKTQYF. The DNA of the CDR3 is TGTGCCAGTGGACAGGGGGCGAAGACCCAGTACTTC.

This clone was counted once. The chain combines TRBV4-1 with TRBJ2-7; the match to TRBD1 covers 9 bases. Trimming cost V 1 base and J 7 bases; bases outside gene matches: 8. CDR1 and CDR2 from the germline V gene are MGHRA and YSYEKL. The CDR3 spans 15 residues. DNA of the CDR3: TGCGCCAGCAGCCAAGGTGGGACAGGGTGGGGAGAGCAGTACTTC. It codes for CASSQGGTGWGEQYF.

J is TRBJ1-5 and V is TRBV19; no firm D call. The germline V gene encodes CDR1 LNHDA and CDR2 SQIVND (reference sequence). V was clipped by 2 bases and J by 0 bases, with 8 bases between them. This CDR3 spans 15 amino acids. The DNA for the CDR3 is TGTGCCAGTAGTATACAAGGGTATAGCAATCAGCCCCAGCATTTT. The encoded protein is CASSIQGYSNQPQHF.

The V and J genes are TRBV5-6 and TRBJ2-5, with 10 bases lining up with TRBD1. The CDR3 totals 14 residues. Germline CDR1 SGHDT, CDR2 YYEEEE. V dropped 3 bases and J dropped 5; count of bases not matched to a gene: 4. This CDR3 is CASSSGQGQETQYF. For the CDR3, the DNA is TGTGCCAGCAGCTCGGGACAGGGGCAGGAGACCCAGTACTTC. The full variable domain, its missing parts supplied by reference TRBV5-6 and TRBJ2-5, is DAGVTQSPTHLIKTRGQQVTLRCSPKSGHDTVSWYQQALGQGPQFIFQYYEEEERQRGNFPDRFSGHQFPNYSSELNVNALLLGDSALYLCASSSGQGQETQYFGPGTRLLVL.